This T cell receptor beta chain originates from a study of identical twins. Study results and caveats: Insertions ran lower in abundant cord blood beta clonotypes, though not in memory repertoires.

This clonotype was counted at least ten times. As yet, its antigen is unknown. From the 5' RACE reads, TCRdb called clonotypes with MiXCR, one entry per CDR3 protein. The sample lists 550,000 to 800,000 distinct CDR3 sequences, just over 7% occurring once. These data are also associated with another study on yellow fever vaccine responses in identical twins.

The sequence came from a woman aged 18-29 years in good health. The sequencing input was PBMCs.

CDR3 residues: CATSRDKAGPETQYF. CDR3 coding DNA: TGTGCCACCAGCAGAGATAAAGCGGGACCGGAGACCCAGTACTTC. V gene TRBV15 combines with J gene TRBJ2-5; the match to TRBD2 covers 7 bases. Germline V gene sequence: CDR1 LNHNV, CDR2 YYDKDF (reference sequence). CDR3 length: 15 amino acids. Trimming took 0 bases from V and 5 from J; bases not matched to a gene: 6.